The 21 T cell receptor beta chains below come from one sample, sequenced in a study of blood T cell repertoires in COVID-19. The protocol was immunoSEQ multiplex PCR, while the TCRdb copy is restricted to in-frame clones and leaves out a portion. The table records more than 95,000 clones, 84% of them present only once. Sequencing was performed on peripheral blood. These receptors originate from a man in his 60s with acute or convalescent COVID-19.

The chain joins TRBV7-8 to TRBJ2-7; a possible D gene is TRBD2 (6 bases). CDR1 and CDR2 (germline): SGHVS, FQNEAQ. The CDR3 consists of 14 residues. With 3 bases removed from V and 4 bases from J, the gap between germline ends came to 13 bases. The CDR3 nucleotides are TGTGCCAGCAGCTTCTTTGGGACTCAATACGAGCAGTACTTC. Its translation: CASSFFGTQYEQYF.

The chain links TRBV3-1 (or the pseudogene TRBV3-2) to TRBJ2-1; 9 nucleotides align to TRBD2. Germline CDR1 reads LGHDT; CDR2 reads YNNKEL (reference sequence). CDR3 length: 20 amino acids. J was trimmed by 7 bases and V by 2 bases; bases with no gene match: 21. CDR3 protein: CASSQLVSSRREGPRNEQFF. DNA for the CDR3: TGTGCCAGCAGCCAATTAGTTTCCTCCAGGCGGGAGGGCCCTCGGAATGAGCAGTTCTTC.

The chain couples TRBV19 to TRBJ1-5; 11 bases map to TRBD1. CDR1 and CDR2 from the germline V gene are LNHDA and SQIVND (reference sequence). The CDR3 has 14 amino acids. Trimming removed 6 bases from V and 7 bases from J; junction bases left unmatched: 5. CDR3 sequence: CASRGTGGGQPQHF. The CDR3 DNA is TGTGCCAGTAGGGGGACAGGGGGAGGGCAGCCCCAGCATTTT.

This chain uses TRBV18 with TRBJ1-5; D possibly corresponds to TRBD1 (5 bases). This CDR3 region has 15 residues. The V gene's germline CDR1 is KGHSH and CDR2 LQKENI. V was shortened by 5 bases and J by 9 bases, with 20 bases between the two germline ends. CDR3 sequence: CASSGQTSSQWPQHF. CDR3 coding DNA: TGTGCCAGCTCAGGACAAACTTCCTCTCAATGGCCCCAGCATTTT.

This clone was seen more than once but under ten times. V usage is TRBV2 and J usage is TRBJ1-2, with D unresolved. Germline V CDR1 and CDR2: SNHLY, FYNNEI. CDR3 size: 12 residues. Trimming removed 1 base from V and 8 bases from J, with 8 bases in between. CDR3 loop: CASSEGSGGYTF. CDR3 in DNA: TGTGCCAGCAGTGAAGGTTCGGGAGGCTACACCTTC.

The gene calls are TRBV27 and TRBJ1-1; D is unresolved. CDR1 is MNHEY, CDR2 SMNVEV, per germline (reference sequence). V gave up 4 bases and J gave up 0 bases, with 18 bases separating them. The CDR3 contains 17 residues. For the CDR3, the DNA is TGTGCCAGCAGTTCCCTATCGGAACCGGGATTGAACACTGAAGCTTTCTTT. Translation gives CASSSLSEPGLNTEAFF.

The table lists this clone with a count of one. The CDR3 region has the DNA TGTGCCAGCAGTTTTGGGAGCGTCCGGGAAAAACTGTTTTTT. Amino acid sequence: CASSFGSVREKLFF. V gene TRBV27 combines with J gene TRBJ1-4, with D unresolved. The CDR3 has 14 amino acids. CDR1 and CDR2 (germline): MNHEY, SMNVEV (reference sequence). The germline V and J ends were trimmed by 3 bases and 8 bases, with 13 bases remaining between them.

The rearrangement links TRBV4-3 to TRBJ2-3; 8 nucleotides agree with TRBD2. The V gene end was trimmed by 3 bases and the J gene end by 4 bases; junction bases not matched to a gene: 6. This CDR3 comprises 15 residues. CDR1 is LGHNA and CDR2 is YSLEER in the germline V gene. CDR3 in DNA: TGCGCCAGCAGCCAGAACCCCGGGAGGGCAGATACGCAGTATTTT. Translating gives CASSQNPGRADTQYF.

The CDR3 region has the DNA TGTGCCAGCACGGAGACTAGCGGTGCATACAATGAGCAGTTCTTC. Protein product: CASTETSGAYNEQFF. The chain carries TRBV9 and TRBJ2-1, with 9 bases identical to TRBD2. Losses at the gene ends were 6 bases for V and 4 bases for J; bases not matched to a gene: 8. The CDR3 covers 15 residues. Germline V gives CDR1 SGDLS, CDR2 YYNGEE.

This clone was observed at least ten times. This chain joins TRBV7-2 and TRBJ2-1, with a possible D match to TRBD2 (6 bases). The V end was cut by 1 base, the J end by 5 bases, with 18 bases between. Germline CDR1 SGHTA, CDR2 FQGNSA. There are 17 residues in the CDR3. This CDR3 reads CASSLVLLASRDNEQFF. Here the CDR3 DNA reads TGTGCCAGCAGCTTAGTTCTTCTAGCGTCCAGAGACAATGAGCAGTTCTTC.

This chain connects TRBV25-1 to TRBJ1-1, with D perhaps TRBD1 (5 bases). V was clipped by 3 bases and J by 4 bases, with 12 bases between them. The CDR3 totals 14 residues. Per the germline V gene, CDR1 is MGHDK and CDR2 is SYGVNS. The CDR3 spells CASSDPGSLTEAFF. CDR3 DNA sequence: TGTGCCAGCAGTGATCCAGGGTCGCTCACTGAAGCTTTCTTT. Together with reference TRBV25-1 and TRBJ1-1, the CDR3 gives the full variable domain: EADIYQTPRYLVIGTGKKITLECSQTMGHDKMYWYQQDPGMELHLIHYSYGVNSTEKGDLSSESTVSRIRTEHFPLTLESARPSHTSQYLCASSDPGSLTEAFFGQGTRLTVV.

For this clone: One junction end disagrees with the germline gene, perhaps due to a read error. The CDR3 sequence: CVSSPFGTHLRSGNTIYF. In DNA, the CDR3 is TGTGTCAGCTCCCCCTTCGGTACTCACCTCCGCTCTGGAAACACCATATATTTT. V and J are TRBV18 and TRBJ1-3; the D is unclear. The CDR3 has 18 amino acids. Germline assignment: CDR1 KGHSH and CDR2 LQKENI.

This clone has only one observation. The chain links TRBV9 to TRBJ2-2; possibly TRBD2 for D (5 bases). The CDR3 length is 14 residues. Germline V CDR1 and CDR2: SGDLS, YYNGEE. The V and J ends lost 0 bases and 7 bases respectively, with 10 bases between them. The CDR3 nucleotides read TGTGCCAGCAGCGTAGTAATGAGCGGCGGGGAGCTGTTTTTT. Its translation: CASSVVMSGGELFF.

This chain's CDR3 is CASSLSVNEQFF. As DNA, the CDR3 is TGTGCCAGCAGTTTATCCGTGAATGAGCAGTTCTTC. The V and J genes are TRBV28 and TRBJ2-1; D remains ambiguous. The CDR3 totals 12 residues. V shed 1 base and J shed 7 bases, with 5 bases lying between them. The V gene's germline CDR1 is MDHEN and CDR2 SYDVKM.

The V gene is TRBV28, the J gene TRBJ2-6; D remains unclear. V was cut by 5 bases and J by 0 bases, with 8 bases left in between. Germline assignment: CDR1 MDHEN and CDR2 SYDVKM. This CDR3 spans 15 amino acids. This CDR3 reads CASSPQLSGANVLTF. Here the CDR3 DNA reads TGTGCCAGCAGTCCCCAACTCTCTGGGGCCAACGTCCTGACTTTC.

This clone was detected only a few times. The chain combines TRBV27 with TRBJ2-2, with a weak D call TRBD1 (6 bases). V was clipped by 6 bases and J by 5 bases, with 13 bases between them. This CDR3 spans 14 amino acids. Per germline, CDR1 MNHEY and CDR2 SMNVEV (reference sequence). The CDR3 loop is CASSQNRATGELFF. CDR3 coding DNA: TGTGCCAGCAGCCAGAACAGGGCGACCGGGGAGCTGTTTTTT.

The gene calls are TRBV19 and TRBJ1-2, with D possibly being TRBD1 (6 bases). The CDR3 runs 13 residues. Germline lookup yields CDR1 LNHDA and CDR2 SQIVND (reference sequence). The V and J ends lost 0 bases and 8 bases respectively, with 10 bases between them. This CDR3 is CASSIETGRGYTF. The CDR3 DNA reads TGTGCCAGTAGTATAGAGACAGGCAGAGGCTACACCTTC.

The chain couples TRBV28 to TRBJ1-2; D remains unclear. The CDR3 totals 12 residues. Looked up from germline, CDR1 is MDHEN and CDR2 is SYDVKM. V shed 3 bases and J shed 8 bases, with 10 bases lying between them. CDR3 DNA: TGTGCCAGCAGTTTGGCATATTCGGGCTACACCTTC. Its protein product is CASSLAYSGYTF.

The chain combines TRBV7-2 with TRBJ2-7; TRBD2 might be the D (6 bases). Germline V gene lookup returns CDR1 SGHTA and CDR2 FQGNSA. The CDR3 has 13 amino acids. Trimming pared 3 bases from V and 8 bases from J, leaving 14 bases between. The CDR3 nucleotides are TGTGCCAGCAGCTTGGCGCCGGGCGGGAAGCAGTACGTC. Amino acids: CASSLAPGGKQYV.

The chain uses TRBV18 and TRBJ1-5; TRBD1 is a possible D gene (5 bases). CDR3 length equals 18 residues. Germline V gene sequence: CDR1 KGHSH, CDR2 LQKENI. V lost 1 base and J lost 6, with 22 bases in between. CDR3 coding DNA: TGTGCCAGCTCACCACAATCGATCATAGGGGCTACGGGTCAGCCCCAGCATTTT. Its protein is CASSPQSIIGATGQPQHF.

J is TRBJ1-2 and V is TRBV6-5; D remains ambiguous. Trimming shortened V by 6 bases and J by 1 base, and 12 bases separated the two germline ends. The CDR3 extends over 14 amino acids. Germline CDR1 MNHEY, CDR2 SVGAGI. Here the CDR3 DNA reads TGTGCCAGCAGCCGACAAGCGGGTAACTATGGCTACACCTTC. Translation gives CASSRQAGNYGYTF.